The 6 T cell receptor beta chains in this list originate from one sample, sequenced in a study of shared clonotypes between healthy human individuals. Repertoires were generated with immunoSEQ multiplex PCR, while TCRdb's copy carries only in-frame clones and drops some. Of about 710,000 clones listed, around 70% are singletons. Sequenced input: memory CD4+ T cells sorted from blood. Subset given: CD45RA-negative fraction. These receptors originate from a woman aged 25 to 39 in good health.

The chain employs TRBV28 and TRBJ2-7; 7 nucleotides align to TRBD1. The V segment lost 2 bases and the J segment 2 bases; nucleotides outside the gene matches: 3. CDR3 length: 14 residues. Germline assignment: CDR1 MDHEN and CDR2 SYDVKM. The CDR3 loop reads CASSLKGATYEQYF. For the CDR3, the DNA is TGTGCCAGCAGTTTAAAGGGGGCTACCTACGAGCAGTACTTC.

This clone was recorded once. CDR3 protein: CASSEAGGNTEAFF. The DNA for the CDR3 is TGTGCCAGCAGTGAAGCAGGTGGGAACACTGAAGCTTTCTTT. V usage is TRBV2 and J usage is TRBJ1-1, with D uncertain. The CDR3 has 14 residues. V lost 0 bases and J lost 1, with 6 bases in between. CDR1 SNHLY and CDR2 FYNNEI come from the germline V gene. Full variable domain (missing parts from reference TRBV2 and TRBJ1-1): EPEVTQTPSHQVTQMGQEVILRCVPISNHLYFYWYRQILGQKVEFLVSFYNNEISEKSEIFDDQFSVERPDGSNFTLKIRSTKLEDSAMYFCASSEAGGNTEAFFGQGTRLTVV.

A word on this clone: At the DNA level, this CDR3 is encoded by other sequences in the same sample as well. This rearrangement joins TRBV4-2 to TRBJ1-2; D perhaps matches TRBD1 (5 bases). This CDR3 comprises 14 residues. The V end lost 4 bases, the J end lost 0 bases, and 9 bases lay between the germline ends. CDR1 is LGHNA, CDR2 YNFKEQ, per germline. CDR3 nucleotides: TGTGCCAGCAGCCCCGGGGGGGCTAACTATGGCTACACCTTC. This codes for CASSPGGANYGYTF.

The chain combines TRBV5-1 with TRBJ2-7, with 12 nucleotides matching TRBD1. V trimming: 3 bases; J trimming: 5 bases; junction bases outside the gene matches: 6. CDR1 and CDR2 from the germline V gene are SGHRS and YFSETQ. CDR3 length: 15 amino acids. CDR3 amino acids: CASSWAGQGANEQYF. CDR3 in DNA: TGCGCCAGCAGCTGGGCGGGACAGGGGGCCAACGAGCAGTACTTC. Full variable domain (missing parts from reference TRBV5-1 and TRBJ2-7): KAGVTQTPRYLIKTRGQQVTLSCSPISGHRSVSWYQQTPGQGLQFLFEYFSETQRNKGNFPGRFSGRQFSNSRSEMNVSTLELGDSALYLCASSWAGQGANEQYFGPGTRLTVT.

In DNA, the CDR3 is TGTGCCAGCAGTTACTCTTCGGCAGGAATGAACACTGAAGCTTTCTTT. Translation gives CASSYSSAGMNTEAFF. The gene calls are TRBV6-5 and TRBJ1-1; D not resolved. Looked up from germline, CDR1 is MNHEY and CDR2 is SVGAGI. This CDR3 is built from 16 residues. V lost 0 bases, J lost 0 bases, and 11 bases lay in between.

In its sample, this clone was seen a few times. V usage is TRBV18 and J usage is TRBJ1-1; TRBD1 is a possible D gene (5 bases). The CDR3 runs 13 residues. In germline, CDR1 is KGHSH, CDR2 LQKENI. V shed 8 bases and J shed 2 bases, with 12 bases lying between them. In DNA, the CDR3 is TGTGCCAGCGGCGTGGGGGAAAACACTGAAGCTTTCTTT. As protein: CASGVGENTEAFF. The whole variable domain, remainder taken from reference TRBV18 and TRBJ1-1, is NAGVMQNPRHLVRRRGQEARLRCSPMKGHSHVYWYRQLPEEGLKFMVYLQKENIIDESGMPKERFSAEFPKEGPSILRIQQVVRGDSAAYFCASGVGENTEAFFGQGTRLTVV.